These 10 T cell receptor beta chains came from one sample sequenced in a study of blood T cell repertoires in COVID-19. Method: immunoSEQ multiplex PCR; TCRdb's copy keeps in-frame clones and lacks some. Of around 170,000 clones listed, roughly four fifths are singletons. Sequenced material: peripheral blood. Every receptor here comes from a man aged 70-80 years who had recovered from COVID-19.

In this sample, this clone turned up once. The gene calls are TRBV19 and TRBJ2-1; D might be TRBD1 (6 bases). Germline V gives CDR1 LNHDA, CDR2 SQIVND (reference sequence). The CDR3 is made up of 15 amino acids. With 5 bases removed from V and 9 bases from J, the gap between germline ends came to 20 bases. This CDR3 is CASSADSYERSEQFF. In DNA, the CDR3 is TGTGCCAGTAGTGCGGACAGTTACGAAAGGAGTGAGCAGTTCTTC. The complete variable domain, with remaining parts taken from reference TRBV19 and TRBJ2-1, reads DGGITQSPKYLFRKEGQNVTLSCEQNLNHDAMYWYRQDPGQGLRLIYYSQIVNDFQKGDIAEGYSVSREKKESFPLTVTSAQKNPTAFYLCASSADSYERSEQFFGPGTRLTVL.

The chain is built from TRBV5-1 and TRBJ2-7; D unresolved. Trimming took 0 bases from V and 6 from J, leaving 7 bases between them. Germline CDR1 reads SGHRS; CDR2 reads YFSETQ. This CDR3 spans 12 amino acids. The CDR3 nucleotides are TGCGCCAGCAGCTTGGTTGGGCTCGAGCAGTACTTC. Amino acids: CASSLVGLEQYF.

The V gene is TRBV6-1, the J gene TRBJ2-5, with D perhaps TRBD2 (7 bases). The CDR3 sequence is 14 residues long. Germline lookup yields CDR1 MNHNS and CDR2 SASEGT. V was shortened by 1 base and J by 4 bases, with 10 bases between the two germline ends. This chain's CDR3 is CASSEGGGPETQYF. CDR3 in DNA: TGTGCCAGCAGTGAAGGGGGGGGGCCAGAGACCCAGTACTTC.

This clone appeared a few times. The gene calls are TRBV3-1 (or the pseudogene TRBV3-2) and TRBJ1-2; 7 bases match TRBD1. The germline V gene encodes CDR1 LGHDT and CDR2 YNNKEL (reference sequence). The CDR3 has 14 residues. After removal of 1 base from V and 4 bases from J, the junction contained 3 bases not matched to a gene. This chain's CDR3 is CASSQGGTAYGYTF. CDR3 coding DNA: TGTGCCAGCAGCCAAGGTGGGACAGCCTATGGCTACACCTTC.

The chain employs TRBV3-1 (or the pseudogene TRBV3-2) and TRBJ1-6, with a possible D match to TRBD1 (6 bases). This CDR3 comprises 13 residues. V was clipped by 4 bases and J by 5 bases, with 6 bases between them. Germline V CDR1 and CDR2: LGHDT, YNNKEL (reference sequence). CDR3 residues: CASSRTDNSPLHF. The CDR3 nucleotides read TGTGCCAGCAGCCGGACAGATAATTCACCCCTCCACTTT.

V gene TRBV19 combines with J gene TRBJ1-5; D perhaps matches TRBD1 (5 bases). Germline loops: CDR1 LNHDA, CDR2 SQIVND (reference sequence). This CDR3 is built from 16 residues. The germline V and J ends were trimmed by 5 bases and 4 bases, with 18 bases remaining between them. The CDR3 DNA reads TGTGCCAGTAGTGGAGACCGGGGGGGGTTAAATCAGCCCCAGCATTTT. Translation gives CASSGDRGGLNQPQHF.

This sequence joins TRBV6-5 and TRBJ2-7; possibly TRBD2 for D (6 bases). The ends were cut back, 4 bases at V and 5 bases at J, with 18 bases in the middle. This CDR3 has 15 amino acids. The germline gives CDR1 MNHEY, CDR2 SVGAGI. As DNA, the CDR3 is TGTGCCAGCAGTTCCTGGGGGGTCTCCGGGAACGAGCAGTACTTC. Translating gives CASSSWGVSGNEQYF.

In this sample, this clone turned up a few times. V gene TRBV5-1 combines with J gene TRBJ1-3; 7 nucleotides agree with TRBD1. The junction had 7 bases not matched to a gene; V was cut back by 4 bases and J by 0 bases. The V gene's germline CDR1 is SGHRS and CDR2 YFSETQ. The CDR3 has 16 residues. This CDR3 reads CASSPSWDSSGNTIYF. The CDR3 DNA sequence: TGCGCCAGCAGCCCTAGTTGGGACAGCTCTGGAAACACCATATATTTT.

This clone was picked up one time. Within the sample, other DNA sequences also encode this same CDR3. The chain uses TRBV5-1 and TRBJ2-5; TRBD2 agrees at 8 bases. V gave up 1 base and J gave up 2 bases; unmatched junction bases: 1. The germline gives CDR1 SGHRS, CDR2 YFSETQ. CDR3 length: 14 residues. CDR3 residues: CASSLTSGQETQYF. In nucleotides, the CDR3 is TGCGCCAGCAGCTTGACTAGCGGTCAAGAGACCCAGTACTTC.

This clone was counted once. The rearrangement joins TRBV9 to TRBJ1-4; TRBD1 matches 10 bases. The trim removed 4 bases at V and 5 bases at J, leaving 2 bases unmatched. The CDR3 loop spans 14 amino acids. Germline V lookup: CDR1 SGDLS, CDR2 YYNGEE. CDR3: CASSRDRGNEKLFF. The DNA of the CDR3 is TGTGCCAGCAGCCGGGACAGGGGAAATGAAAAACTGTTTTTT. The variable domain in full, completed from reference TRBV9 and TRBJ1-4, reads DSGVTQTPKHLITATGQRVTLRCSPRSGDLSVYWYQQSLDQGLQFLIQYYNGEERAKGNILERFSAQQFPDLHSELNLSSLELGDSALYFCASSRDRGNEKLFFGSGTQLSVL.